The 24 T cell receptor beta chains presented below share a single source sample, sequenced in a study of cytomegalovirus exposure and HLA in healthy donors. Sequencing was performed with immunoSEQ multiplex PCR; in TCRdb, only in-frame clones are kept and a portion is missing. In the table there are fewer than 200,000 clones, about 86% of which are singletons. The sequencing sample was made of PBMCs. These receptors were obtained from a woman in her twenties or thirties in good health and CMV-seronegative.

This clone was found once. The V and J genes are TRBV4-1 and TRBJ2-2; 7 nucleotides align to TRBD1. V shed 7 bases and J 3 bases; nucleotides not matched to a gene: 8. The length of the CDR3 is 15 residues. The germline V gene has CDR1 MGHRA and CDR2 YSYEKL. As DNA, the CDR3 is TGCGCCAGCACCTACGACAGGGCGGACACCGGGGAGCTGTTTTTT. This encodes CASTYDRADTGELFF.

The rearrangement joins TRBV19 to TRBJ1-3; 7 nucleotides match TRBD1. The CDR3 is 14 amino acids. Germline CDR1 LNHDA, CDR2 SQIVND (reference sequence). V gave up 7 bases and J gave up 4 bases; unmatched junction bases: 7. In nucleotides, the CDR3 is TGTGCCAGTACCGCCGGACAGGCAGGAAACACCATATATTTT. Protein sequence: CASTAGQAGNTIYF. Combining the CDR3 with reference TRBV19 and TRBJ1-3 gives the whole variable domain DGGITQSPKYLFRKEGQNVTLSCEQNLNHDAMYWYRQDPGQGLRLIYYSQIVNDFQKGDIAEGYSVSREKKESFPLTVTSAQKNPTAFYLCASTAGQAGNTIYFGEGSWLTVV.

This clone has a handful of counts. The CDR3 nucleotides are TGTGCCAGCAGCGGACAGGGCTTAGTGAACACTGAAGCTTTCTTT. This codes for CASSGQGLVNTEAFF. The chain uses TRBV27 and TRBJ1-1; 8 positions match TRBD1. The junction had 6 bases not matched to a gene; V was cut back by 6 bases and J by 0 bases. The CDR3 is made up of 15 amino acids. CDR1 MNHEY and CDR2 SMNVEV come from the germline V gene (reference sequence).

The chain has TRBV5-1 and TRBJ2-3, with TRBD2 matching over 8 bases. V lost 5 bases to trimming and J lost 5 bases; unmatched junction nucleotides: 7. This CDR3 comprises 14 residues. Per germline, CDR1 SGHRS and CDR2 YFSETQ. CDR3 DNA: TGCGCCAGCAGTGAAGCGGGAGCAGGAGATACGCAGTATTTT. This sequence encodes CASSEAGAGDTQYF. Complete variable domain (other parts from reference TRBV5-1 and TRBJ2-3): KAGVTQTPRYLIKTRGQQVTLSCSPISGHRSVSWYQQTPGQGLQFLFEYFSETQRNKGNFPGRFSGRQFSNSRSEMNVSTLELGDSALYLCASSEAGAGDTQYFGPGTRLTVL.

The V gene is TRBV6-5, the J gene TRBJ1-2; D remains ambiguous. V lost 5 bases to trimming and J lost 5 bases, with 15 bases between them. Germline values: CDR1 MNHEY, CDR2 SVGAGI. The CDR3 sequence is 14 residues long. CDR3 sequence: CASSTRGSGYGYTF. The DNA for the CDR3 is TGTGCCAGCAGTACCCGTGGGAGCGGGTATGGCTACACCTTC.

The DNA of the CDR3 is TGTGCCAGCAGCTTGGTCGCAGGGAATGGCTACACCTTC. Its translation is CASSLVAGNGYTF. This chain links TRBV5-5 with TRBJ1-2; TRBD1 might be the D (5 bases). The V gene lost 0 bases and the J gene lost 6 bases, with 9 bases spanning the gap. Germline assignment: CDR1 SGHKS and CDR2 YYEKEE (reference sequence). This CDR3 has 13 residues.

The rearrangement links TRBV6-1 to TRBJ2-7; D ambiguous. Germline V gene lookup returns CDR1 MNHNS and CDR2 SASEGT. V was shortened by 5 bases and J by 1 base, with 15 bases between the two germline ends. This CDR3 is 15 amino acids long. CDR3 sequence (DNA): TGTGCCAGCAGTACGTTGGCGTTGGCGTCCTACGAGCAGTACTTC. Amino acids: CASSTLALASYEQYF.

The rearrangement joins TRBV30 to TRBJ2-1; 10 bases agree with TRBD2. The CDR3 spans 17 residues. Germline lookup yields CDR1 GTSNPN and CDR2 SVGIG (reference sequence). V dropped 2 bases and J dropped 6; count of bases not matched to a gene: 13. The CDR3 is CAWSFPSGSWRSNEQFF. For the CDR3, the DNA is TGTGCCTGGAGTTTCCCTAGCGGGAGCTGGAGATCCAATGAGCAGTTCTTC.

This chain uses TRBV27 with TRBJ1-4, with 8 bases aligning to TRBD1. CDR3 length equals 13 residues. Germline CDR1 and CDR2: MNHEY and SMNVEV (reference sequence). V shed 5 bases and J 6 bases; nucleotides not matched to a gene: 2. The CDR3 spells CASSKTGDEKLFF. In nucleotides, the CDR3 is TGTGCCAGCAGTAAGACAGGGGATGAAAAACTGTTTTTT.

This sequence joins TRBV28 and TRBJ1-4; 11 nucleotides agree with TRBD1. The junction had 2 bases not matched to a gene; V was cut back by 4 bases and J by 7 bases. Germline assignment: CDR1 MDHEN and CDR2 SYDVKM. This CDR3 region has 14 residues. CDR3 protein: CASSSDRGREKLFF. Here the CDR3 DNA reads TGTGCCAGCAGTTCGGACAGGGGGCGTGAAAAACTGTTTTTT.

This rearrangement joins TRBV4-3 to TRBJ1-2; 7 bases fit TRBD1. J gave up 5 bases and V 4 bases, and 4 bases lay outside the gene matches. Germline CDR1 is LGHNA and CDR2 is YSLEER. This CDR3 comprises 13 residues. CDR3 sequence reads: CASSRGQFYGYTF. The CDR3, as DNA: TGCGCCAGCAGCCGGGGACAGTTTTATGGCTACACCTTC.

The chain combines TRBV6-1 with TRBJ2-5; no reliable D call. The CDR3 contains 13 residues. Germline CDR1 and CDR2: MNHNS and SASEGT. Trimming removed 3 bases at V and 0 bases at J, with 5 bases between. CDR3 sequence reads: CASSDSYQETQYF. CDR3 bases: TGTGCCAGCAGTGACAGCTACCAAGAGACCCAGTACTTC.

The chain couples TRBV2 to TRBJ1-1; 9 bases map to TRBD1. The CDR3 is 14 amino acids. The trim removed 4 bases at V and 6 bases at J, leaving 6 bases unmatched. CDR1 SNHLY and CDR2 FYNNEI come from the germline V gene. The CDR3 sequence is CASSGQQGAAEAFF. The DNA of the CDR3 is TGTGCCAGCAGTGGCCAACAGGGGGCTGCTGAAGCTTTCTTT.

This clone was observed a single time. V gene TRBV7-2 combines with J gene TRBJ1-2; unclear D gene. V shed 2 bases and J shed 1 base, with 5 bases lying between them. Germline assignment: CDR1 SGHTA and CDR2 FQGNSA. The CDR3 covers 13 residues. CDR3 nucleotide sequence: TGTGCCAGCAGCTTAAACAGTAACTATGGCTACACCTTC. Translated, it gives CASSLNSNYGYTF.

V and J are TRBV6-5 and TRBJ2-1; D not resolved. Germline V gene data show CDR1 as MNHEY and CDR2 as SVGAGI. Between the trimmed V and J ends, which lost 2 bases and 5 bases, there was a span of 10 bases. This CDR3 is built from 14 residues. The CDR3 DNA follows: TGTGCCAGCAGTTACCGTCCACCCCACAATGAGCAGTTCTTC. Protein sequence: CASSYRPPHNEQFF.

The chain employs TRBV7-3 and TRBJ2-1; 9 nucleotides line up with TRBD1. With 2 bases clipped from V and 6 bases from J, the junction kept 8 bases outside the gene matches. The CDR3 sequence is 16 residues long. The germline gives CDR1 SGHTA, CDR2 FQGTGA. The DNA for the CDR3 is TGTGCCAGCAGCTTATCTTCCGGGACAGGGTTCAATGAGCAGTTCTTC. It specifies CASSLSSGTGFNEQFF.

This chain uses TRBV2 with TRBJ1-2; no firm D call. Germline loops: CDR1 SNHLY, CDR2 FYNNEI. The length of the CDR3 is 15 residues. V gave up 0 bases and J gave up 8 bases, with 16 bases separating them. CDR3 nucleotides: TGTGCCAGCAGTGAAGCGCAGGCGGTTTTATGGGGCTACACCTTC. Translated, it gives CASSEAQAVLWGYTF.

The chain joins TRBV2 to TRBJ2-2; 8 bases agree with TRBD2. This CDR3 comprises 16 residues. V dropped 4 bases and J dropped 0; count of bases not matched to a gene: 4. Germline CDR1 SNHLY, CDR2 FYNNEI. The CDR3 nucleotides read TGTGCCAGCAGTGTTTTGGGACTAGCGAACACCGGGGAGCTGTTTTTT. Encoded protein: CASSVLGLANTGELFF. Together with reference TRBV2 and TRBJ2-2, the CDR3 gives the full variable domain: EPEVTQTPSHQVTQMGQEVILRCVPISNHLYFYWYRQILGQKVEFLVSFYNNEISEKSEIFDDQFSVERPDGSNFTLKIRSTKLEDSAMYFCASSVLGLANTGELFFGEGSRLTVL.

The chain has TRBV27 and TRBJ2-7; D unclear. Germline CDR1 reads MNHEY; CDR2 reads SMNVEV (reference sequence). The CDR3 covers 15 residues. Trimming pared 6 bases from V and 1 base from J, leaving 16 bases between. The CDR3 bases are TGTGCCAGCAGAGATACTGGCCGGGTGTCCTACGAGCAGTACTTC. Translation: CASRDTGRVSYEQYF.

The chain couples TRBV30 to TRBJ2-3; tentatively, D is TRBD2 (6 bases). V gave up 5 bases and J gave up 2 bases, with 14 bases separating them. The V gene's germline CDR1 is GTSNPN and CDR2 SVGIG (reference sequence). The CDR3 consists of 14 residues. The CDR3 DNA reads TGTGCCTGGCGTAGCGGAAGATTCACAGATACGCAGTATTTT. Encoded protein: CAWRSGRFTDTQYF.

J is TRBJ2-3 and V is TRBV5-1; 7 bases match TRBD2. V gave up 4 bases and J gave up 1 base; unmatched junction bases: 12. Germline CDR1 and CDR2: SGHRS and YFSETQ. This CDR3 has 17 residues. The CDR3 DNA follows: TGCGCCAGCAGCCCAACTGCTCGTCGGGGGGGCACAGATACGCAGTATTTT. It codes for CASSPTARRGGTDTQYF.

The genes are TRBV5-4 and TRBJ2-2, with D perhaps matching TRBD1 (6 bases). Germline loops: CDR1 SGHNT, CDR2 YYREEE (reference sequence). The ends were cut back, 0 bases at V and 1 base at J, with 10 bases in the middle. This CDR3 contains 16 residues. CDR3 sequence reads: CASSLDSQGNTGELFF. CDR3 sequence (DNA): TGTGCCAGCAGCTTGGATTCACAGGGGAACACCGGGGAGCTGTTTTTT.

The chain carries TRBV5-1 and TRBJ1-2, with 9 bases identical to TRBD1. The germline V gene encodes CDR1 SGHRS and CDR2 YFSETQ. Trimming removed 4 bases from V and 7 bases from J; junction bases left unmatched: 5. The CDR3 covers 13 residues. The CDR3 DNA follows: TGCGCCAGCAGCGGGGACAGGGTCCTTGGCTACACCTTC. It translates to CASSGDRVLGYTF.

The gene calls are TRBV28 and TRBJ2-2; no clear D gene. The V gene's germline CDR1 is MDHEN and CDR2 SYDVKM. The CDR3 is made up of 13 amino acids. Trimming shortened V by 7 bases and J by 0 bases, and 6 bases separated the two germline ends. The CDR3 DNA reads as TGTGCCAGCACACAGCCGAACACCGGGGAGCTGTTTTTT. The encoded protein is CASTQPNTGELFF.